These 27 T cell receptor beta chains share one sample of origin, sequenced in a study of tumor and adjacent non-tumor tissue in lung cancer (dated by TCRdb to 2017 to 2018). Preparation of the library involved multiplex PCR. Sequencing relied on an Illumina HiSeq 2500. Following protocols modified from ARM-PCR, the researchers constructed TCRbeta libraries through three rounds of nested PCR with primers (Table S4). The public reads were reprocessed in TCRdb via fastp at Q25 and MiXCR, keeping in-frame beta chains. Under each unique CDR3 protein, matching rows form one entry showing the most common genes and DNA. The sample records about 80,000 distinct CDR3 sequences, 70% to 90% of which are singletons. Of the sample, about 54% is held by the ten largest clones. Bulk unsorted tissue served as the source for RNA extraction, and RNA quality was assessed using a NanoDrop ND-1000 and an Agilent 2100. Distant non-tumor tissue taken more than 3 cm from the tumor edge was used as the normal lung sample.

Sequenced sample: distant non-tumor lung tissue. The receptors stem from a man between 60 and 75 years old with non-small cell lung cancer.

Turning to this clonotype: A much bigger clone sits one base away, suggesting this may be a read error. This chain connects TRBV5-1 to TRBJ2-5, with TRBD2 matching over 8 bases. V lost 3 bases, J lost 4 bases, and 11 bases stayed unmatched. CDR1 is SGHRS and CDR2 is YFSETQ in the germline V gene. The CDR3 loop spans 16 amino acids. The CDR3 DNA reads TGCGCCAGCAGCTACCGCGGGGGGTGGGCCGGAGAGACCCAGTACTTC. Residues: CASSYRGGWAGETQYF.

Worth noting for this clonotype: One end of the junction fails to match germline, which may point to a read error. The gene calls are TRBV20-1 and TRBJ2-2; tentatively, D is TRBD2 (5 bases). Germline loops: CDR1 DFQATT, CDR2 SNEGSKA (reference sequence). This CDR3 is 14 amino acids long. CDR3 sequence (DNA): TGCAGTGCTAGCGGGAATCCGAACTCCGGGGAGCTGTTTTTT. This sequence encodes CSASGNPNSGELFF.

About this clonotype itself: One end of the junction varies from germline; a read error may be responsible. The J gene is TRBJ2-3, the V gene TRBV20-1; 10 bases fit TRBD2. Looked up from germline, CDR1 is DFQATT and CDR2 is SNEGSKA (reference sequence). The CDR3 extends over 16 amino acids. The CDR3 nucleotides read TGCAGTGATAGATCCGTACTAGCGGGGAACACAGATACGCAGTATTTT. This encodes CSDRSVLAGNTDTQYF.

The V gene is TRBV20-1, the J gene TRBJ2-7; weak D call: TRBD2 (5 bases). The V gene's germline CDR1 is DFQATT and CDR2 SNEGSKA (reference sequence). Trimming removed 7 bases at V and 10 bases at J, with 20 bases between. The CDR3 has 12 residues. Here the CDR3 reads CSVQRDGSEQYF. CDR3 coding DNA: TGCAGTGTTCAGAGGGATGGGAGCGAACAGTACTTC.

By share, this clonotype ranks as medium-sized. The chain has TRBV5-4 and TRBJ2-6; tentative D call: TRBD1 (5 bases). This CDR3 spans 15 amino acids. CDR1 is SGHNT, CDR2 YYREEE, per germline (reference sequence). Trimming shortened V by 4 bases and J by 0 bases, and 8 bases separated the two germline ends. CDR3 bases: TGTGCCAGCAGCGACAGAAGCTCTGGGGCCAACGTCCTGACTTTC. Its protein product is CASSDRSSGANVLTF.

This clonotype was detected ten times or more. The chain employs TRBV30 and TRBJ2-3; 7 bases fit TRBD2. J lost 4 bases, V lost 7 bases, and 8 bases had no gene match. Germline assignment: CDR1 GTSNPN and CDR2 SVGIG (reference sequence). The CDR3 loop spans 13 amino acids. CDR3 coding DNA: TGTGCCTTCGATGGGGGGAGGGCAGATACGCAGTATTTT. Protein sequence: CAFDGGRADTQYF.

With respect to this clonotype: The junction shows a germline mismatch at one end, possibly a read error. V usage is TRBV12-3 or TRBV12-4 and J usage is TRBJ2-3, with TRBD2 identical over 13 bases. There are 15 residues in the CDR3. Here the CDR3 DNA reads TGTGTCAGCACAGGGACTAGCGGGGACACAGATACACAGTATTTT. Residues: CVSTGTSGDTDTQYF.

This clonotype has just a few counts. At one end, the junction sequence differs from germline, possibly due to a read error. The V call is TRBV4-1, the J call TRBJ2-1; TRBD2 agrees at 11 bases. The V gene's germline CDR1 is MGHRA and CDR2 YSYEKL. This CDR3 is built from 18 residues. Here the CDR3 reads CASRRTSGSGTSYNEQLF. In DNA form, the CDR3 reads TGCGCCAGTAGACGGACTAGCGGGTCCGGCACCTCCTACAATGAGCAGTTGTTC.

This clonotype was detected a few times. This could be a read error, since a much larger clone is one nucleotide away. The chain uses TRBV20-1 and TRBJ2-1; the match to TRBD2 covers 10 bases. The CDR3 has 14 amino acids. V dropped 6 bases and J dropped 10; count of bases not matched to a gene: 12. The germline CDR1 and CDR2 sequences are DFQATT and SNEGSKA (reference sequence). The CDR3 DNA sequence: TGCAGTGCCCCGCAGGCTAGCGGGAGCGACGAGCAGTTCTTC. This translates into CSAPQASGSDEQFF.

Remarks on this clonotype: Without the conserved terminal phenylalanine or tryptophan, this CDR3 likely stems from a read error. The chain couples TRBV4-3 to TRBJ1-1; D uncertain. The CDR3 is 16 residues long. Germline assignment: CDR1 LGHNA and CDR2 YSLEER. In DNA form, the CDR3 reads TGCGCCAGCACCCAAGATCATAATCAGTCCTACACTGAAGCTTTCTCT. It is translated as CASTQDHNQSYTEAFS.

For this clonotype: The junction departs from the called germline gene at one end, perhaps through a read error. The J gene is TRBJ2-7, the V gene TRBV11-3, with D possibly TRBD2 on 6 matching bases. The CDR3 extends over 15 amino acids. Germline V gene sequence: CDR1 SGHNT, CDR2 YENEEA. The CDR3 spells CASSSSAGIDYEPYF. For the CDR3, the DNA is TGTGCCAGCAGCTCCTCAGCGGGCATCGACTACGAGCCGTACTTC.

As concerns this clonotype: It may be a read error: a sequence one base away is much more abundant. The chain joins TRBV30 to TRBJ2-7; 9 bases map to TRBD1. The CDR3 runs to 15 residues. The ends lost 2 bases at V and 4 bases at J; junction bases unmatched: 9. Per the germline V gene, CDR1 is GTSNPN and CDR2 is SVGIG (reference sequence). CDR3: CAWSSRTGEGYEQYF. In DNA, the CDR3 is TGTGCCTGGAGTTCCCGGACAGGGGAAGGGTACGAGCAGTACTTC.

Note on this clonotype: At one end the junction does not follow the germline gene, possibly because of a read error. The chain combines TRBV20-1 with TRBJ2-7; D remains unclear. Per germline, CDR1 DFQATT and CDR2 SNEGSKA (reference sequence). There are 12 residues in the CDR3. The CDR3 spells CSASTVTYEQHF. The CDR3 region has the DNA TGCAGTGCTAGTACGGTCACCTACGAGCAGCATTTC.

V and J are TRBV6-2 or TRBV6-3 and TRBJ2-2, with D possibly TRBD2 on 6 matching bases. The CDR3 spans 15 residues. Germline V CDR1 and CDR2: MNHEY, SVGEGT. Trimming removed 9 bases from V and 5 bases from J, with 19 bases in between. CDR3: CASPPRERRTGELFF. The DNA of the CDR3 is TGTGCCAGTCCCCCCCGGGAGAGACGAACCGGGGAGCTGTTTTTT.

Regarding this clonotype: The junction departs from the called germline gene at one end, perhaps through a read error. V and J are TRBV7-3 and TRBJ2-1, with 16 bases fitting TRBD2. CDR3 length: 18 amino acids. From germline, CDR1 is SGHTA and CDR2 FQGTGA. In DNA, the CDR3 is TGTGCCAGCAGCAGTCCCGGGACTAGCGGGGGGGTTTTCAATGAGCAGTTCTTT. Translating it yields CASSSPGTSGGVFNEQFF.

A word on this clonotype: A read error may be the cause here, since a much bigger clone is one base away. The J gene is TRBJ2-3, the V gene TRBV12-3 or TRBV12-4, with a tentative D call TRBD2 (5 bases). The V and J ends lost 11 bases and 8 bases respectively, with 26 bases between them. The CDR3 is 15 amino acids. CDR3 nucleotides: TGTGCCGGCTCCTCCCCTACAGCGGTTTGGGTTACGCAGTATTTT. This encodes CAGSSPTAVWVTQYF.

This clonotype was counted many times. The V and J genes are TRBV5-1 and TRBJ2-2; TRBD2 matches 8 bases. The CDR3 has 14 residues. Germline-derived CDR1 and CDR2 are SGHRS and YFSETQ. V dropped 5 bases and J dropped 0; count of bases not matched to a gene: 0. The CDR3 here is CASSSGANTGELFF. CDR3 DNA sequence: TGCGCCAGCAGTAGCGGGGCGAACACCGGGGAGCTGTTTTTT.

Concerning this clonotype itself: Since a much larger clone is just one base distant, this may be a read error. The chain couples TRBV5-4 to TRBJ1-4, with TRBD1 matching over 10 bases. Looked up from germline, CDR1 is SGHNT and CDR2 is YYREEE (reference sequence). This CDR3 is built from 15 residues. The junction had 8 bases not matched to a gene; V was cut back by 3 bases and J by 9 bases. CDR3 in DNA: TGTGCCAGCAGCTCCTCGGGACAGGGGTCGAAAAAACTGTTTTTT. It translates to CASSSSGQGSKKLFF.

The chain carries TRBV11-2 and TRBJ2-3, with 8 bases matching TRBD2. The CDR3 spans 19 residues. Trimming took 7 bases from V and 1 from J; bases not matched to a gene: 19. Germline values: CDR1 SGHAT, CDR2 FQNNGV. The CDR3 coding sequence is TGTGCCAGCATCAACAGCGGGACTAGGGCCGCTAGGGGCACAGATACGCAGTATTTT. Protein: CASINSGTRAARGTDTQYF.

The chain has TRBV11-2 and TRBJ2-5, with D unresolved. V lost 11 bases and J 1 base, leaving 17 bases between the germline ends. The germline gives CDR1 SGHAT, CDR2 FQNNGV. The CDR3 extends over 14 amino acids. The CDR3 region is CACNSGHVQETQYF. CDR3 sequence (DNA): TGTGCCTGCAACTCTGGGCACGTCCAAGAGACCCAGTACTTC.

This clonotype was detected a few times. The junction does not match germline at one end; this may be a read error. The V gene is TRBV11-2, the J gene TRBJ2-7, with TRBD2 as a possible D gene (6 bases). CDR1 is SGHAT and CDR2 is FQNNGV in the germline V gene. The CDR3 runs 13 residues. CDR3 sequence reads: CAISGQGVGEQYF. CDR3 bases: TGTGCCATCAGCGGGCAGGGAGTCGGGGAGCAGTACTTC. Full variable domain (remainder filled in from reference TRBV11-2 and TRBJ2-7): EAGVAQSPRYKIIEKRQSVAFWCNPISGHATLYWYQQILGQGPKLLIQFQNNGVVDDSQLPKDRFSAERLKGVDSTLKIQPAKLEDSAVYLCAISGQGVGEQYFGPGTRLTVT.

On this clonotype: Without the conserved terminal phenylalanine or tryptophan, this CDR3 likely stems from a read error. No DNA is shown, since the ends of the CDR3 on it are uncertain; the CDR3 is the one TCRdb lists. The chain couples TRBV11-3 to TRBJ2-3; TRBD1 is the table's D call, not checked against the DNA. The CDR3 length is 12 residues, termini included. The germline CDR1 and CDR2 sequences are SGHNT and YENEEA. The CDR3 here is CASSLWGASWYY.

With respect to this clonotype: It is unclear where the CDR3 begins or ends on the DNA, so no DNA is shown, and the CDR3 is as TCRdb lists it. This CDR3 is CASSPWASGSWELIF. The genes are TRBV11-1 and TRBJ2-2; TRBD2, the table's D call, was not compared with the DNA. Germline CDR1 reads SGHAT; CDR2 reads FQDESV (reference sequence). The CDR3 is 15 amino acids in total, end residues counted.

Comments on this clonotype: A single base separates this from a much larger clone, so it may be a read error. The CDR3 DNA is TGTGCCAGCAGCCCACAAAGGGGAACCACGAACACCGGGGAGCTGTTGTTT. Amino acid sequence: CASSPQRGTTNTGELLF. The chain combines TRBV5-6 with TRBJ2-2, with D perhaps matching TRBD1 or TRBD2 (5 bases each). Germline CDR1 and CDR2: SGHDT and YYEEEE. This CDR3 contains 17 residues.

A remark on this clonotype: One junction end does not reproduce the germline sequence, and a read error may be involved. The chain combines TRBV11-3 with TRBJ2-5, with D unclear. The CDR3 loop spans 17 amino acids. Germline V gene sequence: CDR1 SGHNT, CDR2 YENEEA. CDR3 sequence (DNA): TGTGCCAACAGCTTAGGGTCCAGCTTGGGGTCCCAAGAGACCCAGTACTTC. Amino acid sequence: CANSLGSSLGSQETQYF.

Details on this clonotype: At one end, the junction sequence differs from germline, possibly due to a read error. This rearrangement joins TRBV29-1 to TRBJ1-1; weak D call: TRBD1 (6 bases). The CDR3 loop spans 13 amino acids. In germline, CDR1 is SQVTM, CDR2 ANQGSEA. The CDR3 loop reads CSVADRWLTAAFF. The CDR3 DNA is TGCAGCGTTGCTGACAGGTGGTTAACTGCAGCTTTCTTT.

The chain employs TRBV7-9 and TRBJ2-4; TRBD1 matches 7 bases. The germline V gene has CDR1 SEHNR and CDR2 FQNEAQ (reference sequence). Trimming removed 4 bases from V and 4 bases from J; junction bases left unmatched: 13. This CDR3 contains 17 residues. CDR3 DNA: TGTGCCAGCAGCTCCGGGGCTGACAGGGACCGGAAAAACATTCAGTACTTC. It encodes CASSSGADRDRKNIQYF.